A selection of T cell receptor beta chains follows, all from one sample in a study of cytomegalovirus exposure and HLA in healthy donors. Here immunoSEQ multiplex PCR was the method, and the copy in TCRdb shows in-frame clones only, minus some. The table has about 210,000 clones, more than 75% seen once. Sequencing input: PBMCs. These receptors were taken from a man aged 35 to 55 in good health and CMV-seropositive. The CDR3 runs from the conserved cysteine through the conserved F or W. A D gene is named only where the DNA matches it firmly. Size is stated for part of the rows, as once, few or many counts, or as a class when the clone is expanded.

TRBJ2-4	TRBD1	TRBV5-1	.	TGCGCCAGCAGCTATGGGGGACAGGGGGCAGCCAAAAACATTCAGTACTTC	CASSYGGQGAAKNIQYF
TRBJ2-2	.	TRBV9	.	TGTGCCAGCAGCGTAGGCAGGGGCGGCGGGGAGCTGTTTTTT	CASSVGRGGGELFF
TRBJ1-5	TRBD1	TRBV27	.	TGTGCCAGCAGGACCGGGACAGGTAATCAGCCCCAGCATTTT	CASRTGTGNQPQHF
TRBJ2-1	TRBD2	TRBV5-1	.	TGCGCCAGCAGCTTGGTTTCTAGCGGGAGGAGACCCCTGGGTGAGCAGTTCTTC	CASSLVSSGRRPLGEQFF
TRBJ2-7	TRBD2	TRBV5-4	once	TGTGCCAGCAGCCCGGGGGGGACTAGCTACGAGCAGTACTTC	CASSPGGTSYEQYF
TRBJ2-1	TRBD2	TRBV19	.	TGTGCCAGTAGTATAGGCGGGACTAGCCTCTACAATGAGCAGTTCTTC	CASSIGGTSLYNEQFF
TRBJ2-7	TRBD2	TRBV4-1	.	TGCGCCAGCAGCCAAGACATGGGACTACCTTCCTACGAGCAGTACTTC	CASSQDMGLPSYEQYF
TRBJ2-1	TRBD2	TRBV4-1	.	TGCGCCAGCAGCCAAGCTCTAGCGGGTTCCTACAATGAGCAGTTCTTC	CASSQALAGSYNEQFF
TRBJ1-3	.	TRBV5-1	.	TGCGCCAGCAGCTTGGCAGGGTTGGGAAACACCATATATTTT	CASSLAGLGNTIYF
TRBJ2-7	TRBD1	TRBV7-9	.	TGTGCCAGCAGCGAACGGGACAGTCCTCTCGAGCAGTACTTC	CASSERDSPLEQYF
TRBJ2-5	TRBD2	TRBV5-1	.	TGCGCCAGCAGCTTGGCCTCGGCTAGCGGGAAAGAGACCCAGTACTTC	CASSLASASGKETQYF
TRBJ2-7	.	TRBV30	.	TGTGCCTGGAGTTCCAGCTACGAGCAGTACTTC	CAWSSSYEQYF
TRBJ1-5	.	TRBV7-9	.	TGTGCCAGCAGCTTAGGTACAGGGCGCGATCAGCCCCAACATTTT	CASSLGTGRDQPQHF
TRBJ1-1	TRBD1	TRBV30	.	TGTGCCTGGGCCGGGACAGATCGCACTGAAGCTTTCTTT	CAWAGTDRTEAFF
TRBJ2-2	.	TRBV7-6	.	TGTGCCAGCAGCTTAGAATGGCTCACCGGGGAGCTGTTTTTT	CASSLEWLTGELFF
TRBJ1-1	.	TRBV9	.	TGTGCCAGCAGCGTAGTCGGAGGGACTAACACTGAAGCTTTCTTT	CASSVVGGTNTEAFF
TRBJ2-5	TRBD1	TRBV29-1	.	TGCAGCGTGGCCGGGACAGGGGGTATGGAGACCCAGTACTTC	CSVAGTGGMETQYF
TRBJ2-3	TRBD2	TRBV30	few	TGTGCCTGGAGTGCTAGCGGGAGGTCCGATACGCAGTATTTT	CAWSASGRSDTQYF
TRBJ2-5	TRBD1	TRBV7-2	.	TGTGCCAGCAGCTATGGACAGGGGGGACAGACCCAGTACTTC	CASSYGQGGQTQYF
TRBJ2-1	TRBD2	TRBV14	.	TGTGCCAGCAGTTTACTAGCGGGAGGGCAGAATGAGCAGTTCTTC	CASSLLAGGQNEQFF
TRBJ2-6	TRBD1	TRBV27	.	TGTGCCAGCAGTTCCCAGGGGGCCGGGGCCAACGTCCTGACTTTC	CASSSQGAGANVLTF
TRBJ1-1	.	TRBV6-5	.	TGTGCCAGCGAAAGGAGGATGAACACTGAAGCTTTCTTT	CASERRMNTEAFF